One sample yielded the 20 T cell receptor beta chains listed below, sequenced in a study of OX40 agonist ivuxolimab in advanced cancers. The protocol was immunoSEQ multiplex PCR, while the TCRdb copy is restricted to in-frame clones and leaves out a portion. This sample carries 98,000 or so clones, 90% to 95% of them seen once, and the ten largest clones take around 2.7%. The sequences come from CD4+ or CD8+ T cells sorted from blood, collected in a trial of the OX40 agonist ivuxolimab. The receptor set was obtained from an adult with an advanced solid tumor such as melanoma, head and neck, liver or kidney cancer.

This chain uses TRBV7-9 with TRBJ2-5, with unresolved D. CDR3 length: 12 residues. The V gene's germline CDR1 is SEHNR and CDR2 FQNEAQ (reference sequence). V dropped 4 bases and J dropped 5 bases, with 8 bases sitting between them. In nucleotides, the CDR3 is TGTGCCAGCAGCTGGGTCCCCGAGACCCAGTACTTC. Its translation is CASSWVPETQYF.

The V gene is TRBV4-2, the J gene TRBJ2-2, with 12 bases matching TRBD2. The CDR3 spans 19 residues. CDR1 is LGHNA and CDR2 is YNFKEQ in the germline V gene. J lost 4 bases, V lost 0 bases, and 9 bases had no gene match. In nucleotides, the CDR3 is TGTGCCAGCAGCCAAGAGGGTCGGACTAGCGGGATGGGCACCGGGGAGCTGTTTTTT. It specifies CASSQEGRTSGMGTGELFF.

This chain joins TRBV7-9 and TRBJ1-5, with 7 bases aligning to TRBD1. The V segment lost 5 bases and the J segment 4 bases; nucleotides outside the gene matches: 8. The CDR3 loop spans 15 amino acids. Germline loops: CDR1 SEHNR, CDR2 FQNEAQ (reference sequence). The CDR3 loop reads CASSLGGGVNQPQHF. The CDR3 coding sequence is TGTGCCAGCAGCCTCGGAGGGGGCGTAAATCAGCCCCAGCATTTT.

V gene TRBV28 combines with J gene TRBJ1-2; D uncertain. Looked up from germline, CDR1 is MDHEN and CDR2 is SYDVKM. This CDR3 is 13 amino acids long. Trimming removed 5 bases from V and 8 bases from J, with 15 bases in between. CDR3 region: CASSLIAPPGYTF. As DNA, the CDR3 is TGTGCCAGCAGTCTAATTGCCCCACCGGGCTACACCTTC.

This clone was recorded once. In DNA form, the CDR3 reads TGTGCCAGCAGCCAAGCCAGCCTCCCCACAGATACGCAGTATTTT. Translation gives CASSQASLPTDTQYF. V is TRBV4-2 and J is TRBJ2-3; no firm D call. The germline CDR1 and CDR2 sequences are LGHNA and YNFKEQ. Trimming took off 1 base at V and 2 bases at J, with 10 bases between the two ends. The CDR3 has 15 residues.

This clone turned up a few times. The J gene is TRBJ2-1, the V gene TRBV29-1, with 8 nucleotides matching TRBD1. CDR3 size: 15 residues. Germline V gene lookup returns CDR1 SQVTM and CDR2 ANQGSEA. The V segment lost 6 bases and the J segment 9 bases; nucleotides outside the gene matches: 16. CDR3 protein: CSVSVQGAQTGEQFF. CDR3 nucleotides: TGCAGCGTCTCTGTCCAGGGGGCGCAGACCGGTGAGCAGTTCTTC.

CDR3 sequence (DNA): TGTGCCAGCAGTTTTTCAGGGGTTACGAGTGGCTACACCTTC. Residues: CASSFSGVTSGYTF. This sequence joins TRBV28 and TRBJ1-2; D may be TRBD1 (6 bases). The CDR3 sequence is 14 residues long. The V gene lost 3 bases and the J gene lost 7 bases, with 15 bases spanning the gap. Germline V gene lookup returns CDR1 MDHEN and CDR2 SYDVKM.

This rearrangement joins TRBV5-6 to TRBJ1-2; the D gene is possibly TRBD1 (6 bases). V was trimmed by 6 bases and J by 4 bases, leaving 19 bases between them. The germline gives CDR1 SGHDT, CDR2 YYEEEE. The CDR3 consists of 15 residues. The CDR3 loop reads CASTRGAGVGYGYTF. In DNA form, the CDR3 reads TGTGCCAGCACTAGAGGGGCAGGGGTGGGCTATGGCTACACCTTC.

The V call is TRBV6-6, the J call TRBJ2-1, with 10 bases aligning to TRBD2. Germline V gives CDR1 MNHNY, CDR2 SVGAGI (reference sequence). Trimming at V came to 6 bases and at J to 6 bases, leaving 8 bases not matched to a gene. CDR3 length: 15 residues. The CDR3 DNA sequence: TGTGCCAGCAGCAGAGTAGCGGGAGGCTCCAATGAGCAGTTCTTC. Translating it yields CASSRVAGGSNEQFF.

This chain connects TRBV7-9 to TRBJ2-5; D may be TRBD1 (5 bases). Germline assignment: CDR1 SEHNR and CDR2 FQNEAQ (reference sequence). V lost 5 bases and J lost 3, with 13 bases in between. The CDR3 contains 14 residues. The CDR3 is CASSISTAKETQYF. The CDR3 DNA reads as TGTGCCAGCAGCATCTCGACAGCCAAAGAGACCCAGTACTTC.

The CDR3 DNA is TGTGCCAGCAGCTTAGTGCGAGACAATGAGCAGTTCTTC. Protein product: CASSLVRDNEQFF. The J gene is TRBJ2-1, the V gene TRBV7-2; D call uncertain. CDR1 and CDR2 from the germline V gene are SGHTA and FQGNSA. The V end was cut by 1 base, the J end by 5 bases, with 6 bases between. The CDR3 loop spans 13 amino acids.

Only a few counts were recorded for this clone. This chain links TRBV15 with TRBJ2-7, with TRBD1 matching 8 bases. V was pared by 1 base and J by 6 bases, with 8 bases of the junction left unmatched. CDR1 LNHNV and CDR2 YYDKDF come from the germline V gene (reference sequence). CDR3 length equals 15 residues. CDR3 nucleotide sequence: TGTGCCACCAGCAGAGGTCCGGGGACAGGTGGCGAGCAGTACTTC. Translating gives CATSRGPGTGGEQYF.

The rearrangement uses TRBV19 and TRBJ2-2, with a weak D call TRBD2 (5 bases). The CDR3 covers 14 residues. CDR1 is LNHDA and CDR2 is SQIVND in the germline V gene (reference sequence). The ends were cut back, 6 bases at V and 7 bases at J, with 15 bases in the middle. The CDR3 reads CASRLGSIDGELFF. CDR3 bases: TGTGCCAGTAGGCTAGGGAGTATTGACGGGGAGCTGTTTTTT. The variable domain in full, with the rest retrieved from reference TRBV19 and TRBJ2-2, is DGGITQSPKYLFRKEGQNVTLSCEQNLNHDAMYWYRQDPGQGLRLIYYSQIVNDFQKGDIAEGYSVSREKKESFPLTVTSAQKNPTAFYLCASRLGSIDGELFFGEGSRLTVL.

The V gene is TRBV6-6, the J gene TRBJ2-2; a weak D match, TRBD2 (5 bases). The CDR3 is 11 amino acids. V was pared by 8 bases and J by 7 bases, with 8 bases between. Per the germline V gene, CDR1 is MNHNY and CDR2 is SVGAGI (reference sequence). CDR3 protein: CASRGDGELFF. CDR3 nucleotide sequence: TGTGCCAGCCGGGGTGACGGGGAGCTGTTTTTT.

The table lists this clone with a few counts. The gene calls are TRBV10-1 and TRBJ2-2; D gene ambiguous. Trimming shortened V by 6 bases and J by 6 bases, and 8 bases separated the two germline ends. CDR1 and CDR2 from the germline V gene are WNHNN and SYGVQD (reference sequence). The CDR3 loop spans 12 amino acids. CDR3 region: CASRSPSGELFF. CDR3 nucleotide sequence: TGCGCCAGCAGGTCCCCTTCCGGGGAGCTGTTTTTT.

This clone has more than one count but fewer than ten. CDR3 loop: CASNLANEKLFF. In DNA, the CDR3 is TGTGCCAGCAACCTCGCCAATGAAAAACTGTTTTTT. The chain combines TRBV6-1 with TRBJ1-4; D is unclear. Germline-derived CDR1 and CDR2 are MNHNS and SASEGT. V lost 7 bases, J lost 5 bases, and 8 bases lay in between. This CDR3 has 12 residues.

DNA of the CDR3: TGTGCCAGCAGTCTTCAGATAGGAGATACGCAGTATTTT. Its translation is CASSLQIGDTQYF. J is TRBJ2-3 and V is TRBV28; no reliable D call. Trimming left V 5 bases short and J 5 bases short, with 11 bases between. The CDR3 is made up of 13 amino acids. Germline-derived CDR1 and CDR2 are MDHEN and SYDVKM.

The rearrangement uses TRBV6-6 and TRBJ2-5; 9 positions agree with TRBD2. The CDR3 runs 13 residues. Germline CDR1 reads MNHNY; CDR2 reads SVGAGI (reference sequence). J gave up 7 bases and V 8 bases, and 8 bases lay outside the gene matches. The CDR3, as DNA: TGTGCCAGCTGGACTAGCGCCGAAACGACCCAGTACTTC. This codes for CASWTSAETTQYF.

The rearrangement links TRBV28 to TRBJ1-1, with 7 bases lining up with TRBD1. After removal of 4 bases from V and 3 bases from J, the junction contained 8 bases not matched to a gene. CDR3 length equals 15 residues. The germline gives CDR1 MDHEN, CDR2 SYDVKM. CDR3 sequence (DNA): TGTGCCAGCAGTTCCGGACAGGCACTACACACTGAAGCTTTCTTT. Protein: CASSSGQALHTEAFF.

The chain has TRBV11-2 and TRBJ1-1, with D uncertain. Germline CDR1 SGHAT, CDR2 FQNNGV. The V and J ends lost 2 bases and 1 base respectively, with 5 bases between them. This CDR3 region has 13 residues. CDR3 region: CASSLIKNTEAFF. The DNA of the CDR3 is TGTGCCAGCAGCTTAATCAAGAACACTGAAGCTTTCTTT.